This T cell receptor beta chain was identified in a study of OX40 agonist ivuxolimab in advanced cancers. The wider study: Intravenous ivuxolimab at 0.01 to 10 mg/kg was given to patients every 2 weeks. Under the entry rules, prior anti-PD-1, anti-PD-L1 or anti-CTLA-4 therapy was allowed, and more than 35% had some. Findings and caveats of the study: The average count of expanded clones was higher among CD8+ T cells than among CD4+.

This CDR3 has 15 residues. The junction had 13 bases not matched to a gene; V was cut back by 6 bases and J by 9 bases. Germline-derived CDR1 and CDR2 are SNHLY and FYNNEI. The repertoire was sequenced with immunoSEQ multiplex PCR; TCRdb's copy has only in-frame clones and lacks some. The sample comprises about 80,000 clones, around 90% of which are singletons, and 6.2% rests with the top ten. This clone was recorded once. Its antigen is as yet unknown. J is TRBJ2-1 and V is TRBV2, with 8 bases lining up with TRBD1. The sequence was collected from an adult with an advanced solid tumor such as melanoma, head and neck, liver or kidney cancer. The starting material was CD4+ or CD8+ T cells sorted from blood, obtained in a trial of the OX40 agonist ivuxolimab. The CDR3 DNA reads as TGTGCCAGCAGGGCCAGGACAGGGACTGAAGCTGAGCAGTTCTTC. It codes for CASRARTGTEAEQFF. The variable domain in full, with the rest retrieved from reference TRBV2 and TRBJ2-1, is EPEVTQTPSHQVTQMGQEVILRCVPISNHLYFYWYRQILGQKVEFLVSFYNNEISEKSEIFDDQFSVERPDGSNFTLKIRSTKLEDSAMYFCASRARTGTEAEQFFGPGTRLTVL.